The 11 T cell receptor beta chains listed next were all sequenced from one sample in a study of cytomegalovirus exposure and HLA in healthy donors. Primers included in the PCR were 60 Vbeta and 13 Jbeta primers. Generated by immunoSEQ multiplex PCR, the TCRdb table keeps only in-frame clones and is missing some. The sample yields 110,000 to 150,000 clones, roughly a tenth seen once. The sequencing input was PBMCs. All receptors derive from a male donor in good health and CMV-seronegative.

This chain uses TRBV6-1 with TRBJ1-4; D not resolved. Germline-derived CDR1 and CDR2 are MNHNS and SASEGT. The CDR3 totals 13 residues. V shed 7 bases and J shed 2 bases, with 8 bases lying between them. CDR3 DNA: TGTGCCAGCATCCGGACTACTAATGAAAAACTGTTTTTT. As protein: CASIRTTNEKLFF.

This clone was seen only a few times. The CDR3 spells CASGPGWDSPLHF. The CDR3 region has the DNA TGTGCCAGCGGGCCAGGGTGGGATTCACCCCTCCACTTT. The V and J genes are TRBV27 and TRBJ1-6; D is possibly TRBD1 (5 bases). The V end was cut by 8 bases, the J end by 8 bases, with 13 bases between. Germline CDR1 is MNHEY and CDR2 is SMNVEV (reference sequence). The CDR3 is 13 amino acids.

The chain carries TRBV6-1 and TRBJ1-3; a possible D gene is TRBD1 (5 bases). The germline gives CDR1 MNHNS, CDR2 SASEGT. CDR3 size: 14 residues. With 4 bases removed from V and 8 bases from J, the gap between germline ends came to 15 bases. The CDR3 protein is CASSAGGDLHTIYF. As DNA, the CDR3 is TGTGCCAGCAGTGCCGGGGGAGATCTCCACACCATATATTTT.

This clone was seen only a few times. The rearrangement links TRBV6-5 to TRBJ2-7; 9 positions agree with TRBD1. Per germline, CDR1 MNHEY and CDR2 SVGAGI. The CDR3 has 15 amino acids. The V and J ends lost 3 bases and 3 bases, in that order; junction bases with no gene match: 6. The chain's CDR3 is CASSYSQGAGYEQYF. CDR3 nucleotide sequence: TGTGCCAGCAGTTATTCACAGGGGGCAGGCTACGAGCAGTACTTC.

A few counts support this clone. The chain links TRBV7-8 to TRBJ1-1; 8 bases align to TRBD1. Germline CDR1 is SGHVS and CDR2 is FQNEAQ. The CDR3 sequence is 14 residues long. V was clipped by 5 bases and J by 4 bases; unmatched bases: 6. The CDR3 is CASSRTGGPTEAFF. The CDR3 DNA sequence: TGTGCCAGCAGCCGAACAGGGGGTCCCACTGAAGCTTTCTTT. Supplemented by reference TRBV7-8 and TRBJ1-1, the full variable domain reads GAGVSQSPRYKVAKRGQDVALRCDPISGHVSLFWYQQALGQGPEFLTYFQNEAQLDKSGLPSDRFFAERPEGSVSTLKIQRTQQEDSAVYLCASSRTGGPTEAFFGQGTRLTVV.

The rearrangement joins TRBV7-8 to TRBJ2-1; 7 bases are a match to TRBD1. The length of the CDR3 is 15 residues. From germline, CDR1 is SGHVS and CDR2 FQNEAQ. The V gene end was trimmed by 4 bases and the J gene end by 3 bases; junction bases not matched to a gene: 6. The CDR3 DNA follows: TGTGCCAGCAGCTCTCCAGGACAGGTCTACAATGAGCAGTTCTTC. Its translation: CASSSPGQVYNEQFF.

This clone appeared a few times. The rearrangement uses TRBV28 and TRBJ2-7, with 7 bases matching TRBD1. CDR3 length equals 13 residues. CDR1 and CDR2 from the germline V gene are MDHEN and SYDVKM. The V segment lost 7 bases and the J segment 0 bases; nucleotides outside the gene matches: 3. Here the CDR3 DNA reads TGTGCCAGCATCCGGGACAGCTCCTACGAGCAGTACTTC. It is translated as CASIRDSSYEQYF.

This chain uses TRBV11-2 with TRBJ1-5; D is unclear. This CDR3 region has 15 residues. V lost 0 bases and J lost 0, with 6 bases in between. The V gene's germline CDR1 is SGHAT and CDR2 FQNNGV. CDR3 in amino acids: CASSLDVYSNQPQHF. The CDR3 DNA sequence: TGTGCCAGCAGCTTAGATGTGTATAGCAATCAGCCCCAGCATTTT.

The sample holds a few counts of this clone. This rearrangement joins TRBV7-2 to TRBJ2-3, with TRBD2 matching 7 bases. Per germline, CDR1 SGHTA and CDR2 FQGNSA. CDR3 length equals 18 residues. After removal of 1 base from V and 0 bases from J, the junction contained 10 bases not matched to a gene. This CDR3 is CASSLEASGVHSTDTQYF. The CDR3, as DNA: TGTGCCAGCAGCTTAGAGGCGAGCGGGGTTCATAGCACAGATACGCAGTATTTT.

This clone appeared a few times. This sequence joins TRBV7-3 and TRBJ1-4, with D unresolved. Germline assignment: CDR1 SGHTA and CDR2 FQGTGA. The CDR3 length is 13 residues. Trimming stripped 8 bases from V and 3 bases from J, with 10 bases between. DNA of the CDR3: TGTGCCAGCTGGAGCACGGCTAATGAAAAACTGTTTTTT. Its translation is CASWSTANEKLFF.

The V gene is TRBV11-2, the J gene TRBJ1-2; the D gene is possibly TRBD1 (6 bases). Trimming pared 5 bases from V and 8 bases from J, leaving 12 bases between. CDR3 size: 12 residues. Germline V lookup: CDR1 SGHAT, CDR2 FQNNGV. This chain's CDR3 is CASSPPGGGYTF. The CDR3 DNA reads TGTGCCAGCAGCCCCCCGGGGGGCGGCTACACCTTC.